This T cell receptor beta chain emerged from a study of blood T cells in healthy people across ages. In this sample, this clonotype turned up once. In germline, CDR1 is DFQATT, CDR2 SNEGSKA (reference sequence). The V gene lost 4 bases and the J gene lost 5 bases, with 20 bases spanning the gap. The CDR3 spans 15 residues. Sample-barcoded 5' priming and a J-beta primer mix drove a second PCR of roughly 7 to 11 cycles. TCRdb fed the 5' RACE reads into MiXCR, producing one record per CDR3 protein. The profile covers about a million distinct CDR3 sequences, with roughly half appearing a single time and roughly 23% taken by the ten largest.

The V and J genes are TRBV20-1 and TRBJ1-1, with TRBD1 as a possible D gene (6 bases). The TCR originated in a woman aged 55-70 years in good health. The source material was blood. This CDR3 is CSATPEGGRWTEAFF. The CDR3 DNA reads TGCAGTGCTACCCCGGAGGGGGGTAGATGGACTGAAGCTTTCTTT.